This TCR beta chain was profiled in a study of T cells in Graves' hyperthyroidism and ophthalmopathy. The CDR3 sequence is 14 residues long. Trimming took 5 bases from V and 2 from J; bases not matched to a gene: 5. The germline V gene has CDR1 DFQATT and CDR2 SNEGSKA (reference sequence). The investigators amplified TCR beta CDR3 regions from RNA transcripts. The study used the HTBI primer set for a first-round RT-PCR of the TCR CDR3. MiXCR, run by TCRdb on the multiplex PCR reads, gives a single entry per CDR3 protein. The sample contains roughly 300,000 distinct CDR3 sequences, around 13% of which appear only once.

Sample: blood. The V gene is TRBV20-1, the J gene TRBJ2-1; 8 bases line up with TRBD1. The sequence came from a woman in her thirties with Graves' hyperthyroidism. The CDR3 region is CSALDRVAYNEQFF. For the CDR3, the DNA is TGCAGTGCTCTGGACAGGGTGGCCTACAATGAGCAGTTCTTC.